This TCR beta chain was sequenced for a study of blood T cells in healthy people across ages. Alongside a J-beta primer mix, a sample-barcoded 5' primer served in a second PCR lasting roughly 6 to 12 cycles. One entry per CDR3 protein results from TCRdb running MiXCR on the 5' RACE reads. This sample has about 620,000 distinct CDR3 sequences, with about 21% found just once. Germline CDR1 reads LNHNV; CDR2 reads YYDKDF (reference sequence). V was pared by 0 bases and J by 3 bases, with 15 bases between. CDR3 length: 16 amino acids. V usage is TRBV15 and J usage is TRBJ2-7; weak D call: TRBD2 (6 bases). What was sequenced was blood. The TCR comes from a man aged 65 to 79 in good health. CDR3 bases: TGTGCCACCAGCAGAGATCTCAGCGGGTTAGGCTACGAGCAGTACTTC. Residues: CATSRDLSGLGYEQYF.